This T cell receptor beta chain was retrieved from a study of CD8+CD57+ T cells in acquired aplastic anemia. Whole-study context: Quantities of DNA derived from sorted CD4+ and CD8+ cells averaged around 3 ug. Study conclusions and caveats: Statistical testing detected no significant gap in CD8+ Simpson's diversity between patients and controls.

The study profiled TCR beta VDJ and CDR3 using genomic DNA as template. Each CDR3 protein gets one entry after TCRdb re-called the reads with MiXCR. Here the sample spans 250,000 to 300,000 distinct CDR3 sequences, roughly 50% being singletons. Comment on this clonotype: No antigen is known for it.

CDR3 length: 15 amino acids. V shed 2 bases, J shed 1 base, and the junction held 5 bases outside the gene matches. CDR1 and CDR2 (germline): SGHRS, YFSETQ. The chain has TRBV5-1 and TRBJ2-5; 7 bases match TRBD2. This sequence originates from a human donor with severe aplastic anemia or a healthy control (not recorded which). Material: sorted CD4+, CD8+, or CD8+CD57+ T cells (not recorded which) from PBMCs. CDR3 sequence (DNA): TGCGCCAGCAGCTTCGGGGGGAGCGCCCAAGAGACCCAGTACTTC. Protein: CASSFGGSAQETQYF.